Shown below are 9 T cell receptor beta chains from a single sample sequenced in a study of blood T cell repertoires in COVID-19 (dated by TCRdb to 2018 to 2020). Library method: the immunoSEQ multiplex PCR assay. TCRdb carries this immuneACCESS record with in-frame sequences only. Its versions omit some clonotypes, under half of them owing to an unresolved V gene in the studies checked, with the rest unexplained. The sample table contains 95,000 to 110,000 clones; only one count was recorded for over 80% of them. The ten largest clonotypes hold 1% to 1.5% of the sample. The source material was peripheral blood. The receptors derive from a woman under 40 with acute or convalescent COVID-19.

The rearrangement joins TRBV5-1 to TRBJ1-5; no clear D gene. This CDR3 contains 13 residues. With 4 bases removed from V and 4 bases from J, the gap between germline ends came to 9 bases. Germline-derived CDR1 and CDR2 are SGHRS and YFSETQ. The CDR3 loop is CASSLATNQPQHF. The CDR3 nucleotides read TGCGCCAGCAGCCTAGCAACAAATCAGCCCCAGCATTTT.

The chain links TRBV5-1 to TRBJ2-7; D is ambiguous. The CDR3 is made up of 16 amino acids. Germline-derived CDR1 and CDR2 are SGHRS and YFSETQ. Deletions cut 0 bases from V and 1 base from J, with 14 bases between. CDR3 coding DNA: TGCGCCAGCAGCTTGGCCAGCTCTAGTACATCCTACGAGCAGTACTTC. Amino acid sequence: CASSLASSSTSYEQYF.

Only one count was recorded for this clone. The chain uses TRBV6-5 and TRBJ1-3, with D perhaps matching TRBD1 (6 bases). The germline gives CDR1 MNHEY, CDR2 SVGAGI. The CDR3 extends over 14 amino acids. The V end lost 6 bases, the J end lost 0 bases, and 9 bases lay between the germline ends. CDR3 nucleotide sequence: TGTGCCAGCAGCCGGGACATCTCTGGAAACACCATATATTTT. Protein: CASSRDISGNTIYF.

This rearrangement joins TRBV29-1 to TRBJ2-7, with TRBD1 as a possible D gene (6 bases). Trimming left V 4 bases short and J 5 bases short, with 21 bases between. Germline CDR1 SQVTM, CDR2 ANQGSEA. This CDR3 comprises 15 residues. CDR3 DNA sequence: TGCAGCGTTGGGGAGCGTAGGTTACCAGGGGACGAGCAGTACTTC. It codes for CSVGERRLPGDEQYF.

The chain couples TRBV7-9 to TRBJ2-5; D not certain. The V and J ends lost 5 bases and 5 bases respectively, with 9 bases between them. The CDR3 covers 12 residues. CDR1 is SEHNR and CDR2 is FQNEAQ in the germline V gene (reference sequence). CDR3 DNA sequence: TGTGCCAGCAGCCCTCTATCTGAGACCCAGTACTTC. This encodes CASSPLSETQYF.

This sequence joins TRBV11-3 and TRBJ2-7, with TRBD1 matching over 10 bases. The CDR3 contains 16 residues. The germline V gene has CDR1 SGHNT and CDR2 YENEEA. V dropped 3 bases and J dropped 4; count of bases not matched to a gene: 9. The CDR3, as DNA: TGTGCCAGCAGCTTGGGCCCGACAGGGGGCGGATACGAGCAGTACTTC. This encodes CASSLGPTGGGYEQYF.

The gene calls are TRBV5-1 and TRBJ2-7, with TRBD2 as a possible D gene (5 bases). This CDR3 comprises 14 residues. In germline, CDR1 is SGHRS, CDR2 YFSETQ. Trimming removed 2 bases from V and 4 bases from J, with 13 bases in between. The CDR3 loop reads CASSFRLGDYEQYF. The CDR3 nucleotides are TGCGCCAGCAGCTTCAGACTGGGAGATTACGAGCAGTACTTC.

This clone was detected only once. V usage is TRBV6-6 and J usage is TRBJ1-5; 7 bases are a match to TRBD1. Germline trimming cut 7 bases from V and 0 bases from J; bases unmatched to any gene: 3. The CDR3 covers 14 residues. Germline loops: CDR1 MNHNY, CDR2 SVGAGI (reference sequence). The CDR3: CASKNRGSNQPQHF. The CDR3 bases are TGTGCCAGCAAAAACAGGGGTAGCAATCAGCCCCAGCATTTT.

This chain links TRBV7-3 with TRBJ1-2, with 8 bases aligning to TRBD1. Germline V gives CDR1 SGHTA, CDR2 FQGTGA. V shed 0 bases and J 3 bases; nucleotides not matched to a gene: 3. The CDR3 spans 15 residues. CDR3 amino acids: CASSLTRGQDYGYTF. DNA for the CDR3: TGTGCCAGCAGCTTAACCAGGGGGCAGGACTATGGCTACACCTTC.